The clone carrying this TCR beta chain was seen a few times. Its antigen is still unknown. This specimen comes from a study of CD8 T cells in ankylosing spondylitis. Study-level results: Disease-linked clones were found to be CD8+ and relatively rare in peripheral blood.

The CDR3 is made up of 15 amino acids. The V end lost 0 bases, the J end lost 4 bases, and 15 bases lay between the germline ends. CDR1 DFQATT and CDR2 SNEGSKA come from the germline V gene (reference sequence). TCRdb used MiXCR to reprocess the 5' RACE reads, holding one entry per CDR3 protein. This sample yields 250,000 or so distinct CDR3 sequences, of which 18% are seen a single time; roughly a third belongs to the top ten. Sequenced sample: blood, either unsorted or a sorted T cell fraction (not recorded which). The V and J genes are TRBV20-1 and TRBJ2-5; perhaps TRBD2 as D (7 bases). The sequence came from a male donor with ankylosing spondylitis or in good health (not recorded which). CDR3 amino acids: CSARDLWGGPETQYF. DNA for the CDR3: TGCAGTGCTAGAGATCTCTGGGGGGGGCCAGAGACCCAGTACTTC.